One and the same sample provided the 18 T cell receptor beta chains below, sequenced in a study of radiation and T cells in renal cell carcinoma. Repertoires were generated with immunoSEQ multiplex PCR, while TCRdb's copy carries only in-frame clones and drops some. The sample consists of 100,000 to 150,000 clones, around 90% of them appearing once. Regarding time point: blood 2 weeks post-SBRT. Treatment here: 15 Gy SBRT to primary tumor, nephrectomy 4 weeks later. Sequenced here: blood, sampled from a patient whose treatment included radiotherapy and nephrectomy. Receptors were obtained from a woman in her seventies with renal cell carcinoma.

CDR3 sequence: CASRQGLARPEDEQFF. In nucleotides, the CDR3 is TGTGCCAGCAGACAAGGACTAGCAAGACCGGAGGATGAGCAGTTCTTC. The V gene is TRBV11-2, the J gene TRBJ2-1, with 8 bases fitting TRBD2. Germline V gene sequence: CDR1 SGHAT, CDR2 FQNNGV. Trimming removed 6 bases from V and 8 bases from J; junction bases left unmatched: 15. This CDR3 comprises 16 residues.

The chain recombines TRBV19 with TRBJ1-3, with D uncertain. The CDR3 has 17 amino acids. Trimming pared 7 bases from V and 2 bases from J, leaving 21 bases between. Germline CDR1 LNHDA, CDR2 SQIVND (reference sequence). DNA of the CDR3: TGTGCCAGTACCTTATCGGAGGCAGCCAGAACTGGAAACACCATATATTTT. Translation gives CASTLSEAARTGNTIYF.

This CDR3 reads CASKVQGGETQYF. The CDR3, as DNA: TGTGCCAGTAAGGTACAGGGGGGGGAGACCCAGTACTTC. The V and J genes are TRBV19 and TRBJ2-5; D possibly corresponds to TRBD1 (8 bases). The CDR3 sequence is 13 residues long. CDR1 and CDR2 (germline): LNHDA, SQIVND (reference sequence). Trimming left V 7 bases short and J 5 bases short, with 14 bases between.

This clone was detected only once. This chain joins TRBV5-1 and TRBJ1-1; maybe TRBD1 (5 bases). The CDR3 runs to 15 residues. The germline V gene encodes CDR1 SGHRS and CDR2 YFSETQ. The V end lost 4 bases, the J end lost 0 bases, and 13 bases lay between the germline ends. CDR3 bases: TGCGCCAGCAGCCCCCAGGGACGGGTGAACACTGAAGCTTTCTTT. It yields the protein CASSPQGRVNTEAFF.

V is TRBV30 and J is TRBJ1-1; TRBD1 matches 7 bases. Germline loops: CDR1 GTSNPN, CDR2 SVGIG (reference sequence). The CDR3 has 14 residues. The V and J ends lost 4 bases and 5 bases, in that order; junction bases with no gene match: 10. In nucleotides, the CDR3 is TGTGCCTGGACCCAGACAGGGTCGAGGACTGAAGCTTTCTTT. Amino acids: CAWTQTGSRTEAFF.

The chain uses TRBV18 and TRBJ1-2; the D gene is possibly TRBD1 (5 bases). The CDR3 extends over 14 amino acids. Looked up from germline, CDR1 is KGHSH and CDR2 is LQKENI. Trimming took 2 bases from V and 4 from J, leaving 11 bases between them. In nucleotides, the CDR3 is TGTGCCAGCTCACCAAGTGGGGGAACCTATGGCTACACCTTC. It encodes CASSPSGGTYGYTF.

This chain uses TRBV7-6 with TRBJ2-1; D is unclear. The CDR3 has 15 residues. Trimming removed 0 bases from V and 0 bases from J, with 6 bases in between. The germline gives CDR1 SGHVS, CDR2 FNYEAQ. CDR3 bases: TGTGCCAGCAGCTTAGCGCCGGGCTCCTACAATGAGCAGTTCTTC. This encodes CASSLAPGSYNEQFF.

The chain couples TRBV9 to TRBJ1-2; 8 bases match TRBD1. This CDR3 has 14 amino acids. The V segment lost 3 bases and the J segment 3 bases; nucleotides outside the gene matches: 4. CDR1 SGDLS and CDR2 YYNGEE come from the germline V gene. DNA for the CDR3: TGTGCCAGCAGCGCGACAGGGGCAGACTATGGCTACACCTTC. It yields the protein CASSATGADYGYTF.

The genes are TRBV19 and TRBJ2-1, with a weak D call TRBD1 (5 bases). Trimming removed 9 bases from V and 1 base from J, with 10 bases in between. This CDR3 is built from 13 residues. Germline V gene data show CDR1 as LNHDA and CDR2 as SQIVND (reference sequence). The CDR3 sequence is CASGHQSYNEQFF. CDR3 sequence (DNA): TGTGCCAGCGGACACCAATCCTACAATGAGCAGTTCTTC.

The chain recombines TRBV6-5 with TRBJ1-5; 7 nucleotides match TRBD1. Trimming cost V 4 bases and J 7 bases; bases outside gene matches: 4. The length of the CDR3 is 13 residues. Germline assignment: CDR1 MNHEY and CDR2 SVGAGI. The chain's CDR3 is CASSSRQGQPQHF. The CDR3 DNA follows: TGTGCCAGCAGTTCTCGACAGGGCCAGCCCCAGCATTTT.

The chain links TRBV6-5 to TRBJ2-7; D is perhaps TRBD2 (7 bases). The V and J ends lost 0 bases and 2 bases respectively, with 11 bases between them. Germline CDR1 MNHEY, CDR2 SVGAGI. This CDR3 has 15 residues. The CDR3 coding sequence is TGTGCCAGCAGTTACTCGAGGGGGGGCGCCTACGAGCAGTACTTC. It is translated as CASSYSRGGAYEQYF.

J is TRBJ2-3 and V is TRBV21-1. TRBV21-1 is shown as a pseudogene. The CDR3 length is 8 residues. The CDR3, as DNA: TGTGCCAGAAGGGCGCAGTATTTT. Its translation is CARRAQYF.

The chain has TRBV10-3 and TRBJ1-2, with unresolved D. CDR3 length equals 12 residues. Looked up from germline, CDR1 is ENHRY and CDR2 is SYGVKD. The germline V and J ends were trimmed by 5 bases and 6 bases, with 10 bases remaining between them. CDR3 in amino acids: CAISRTGDGYTF. CDR3 bases: TGTGCCATCAGTAGAACCGGAGATGGCTACACCTTC.

This clone was detected only once. This chain links TRBV4-2 with TRBJ2-2, with 11 bases lining up with TRBD2. The CDR3 covers 16 residues. Germline V gene data show CDR1 as LGHNA and CDR2 as YNFKEQ. The V segment lost 6 bases and the J segment 4 bases; nucleotides outside the gene matches: 7. The CDR3 sequence is CASSHSGGAITGELFF. The CDR3 bases are TGTGCCAGCAGTCATAGCGGGGGGGCCATCACCGGGGAGCTGTTTTTT.

The CDR3 region has the DNA TGTGCCAGCAGCTTGAGGGTACCGTCCTCTGGAAACACCATATATTTT. Protein product: CASSLRVPSSGNTIYF. The chain is built from TRBV7-2 and TRBJ1-3; D remains unclear. The CDR3 extends over 16 amino acids. The V end was cut by 3 bases, the J end by 0 bases, with 12 bases between. The germline V gene encodes CDR1 SGHTA and CDR2 FQGNSA.

The chain employs TRBV5-1 and TRBJ2-5, with TRBD2 matching over 7 bases. Germline assignment: CDR1 SGHRS and CDR2 YFSETQ. The CDR3 has 15 amino acids. V shed 3 bases, J shed 5 bases, and the junction held 10 bases outside the gene matches. CDR3 residues: CASSSGLGGEETQYF. CDR3 bases: TGCGCCAGCAGCTCCGGACTAGGAGGGGAGGAGACCCAGTACTTC.

V and J are TRBV9 and TRBJ2-1; D may be TRBD1 or TRBD2 (5 bases each). The germline V gene has CDR1 SGDLS and CDR2 YYNGEE. V gave up 4 bases and J gave up 6 bases, with 17 bases separating them. This CDR3 has 15 amino acids. The CDR3 loop reads CASSTGAWGSNEQFF. CDR3 DNA sequence: TGTGCCAGCAGCACCGGGGCCTGGGGGTCCAATGAGCAGTTCTTC. Filled out from reference TRBV9 and TRBJ2-1, the complete variable domain reads DSGVTQTPKHLITATGQRVTLRCSPRSGDLSVYWYQQSLDQGLQFLIQYYNGEERAKGNILERFSAQQFPDLHSELNLSSLELGDSALYFCASSTGAWGSNEQFFGPGTRLTVL.

This clone was recorded only once. This chain joins TRBV28 and TRBJ2-7; 11 nucleotides line up with TRBD1. The CDR3 sequence is 14 residues long. Germline V gene sequence: CDR1 MDHEN, CDR2 SYDVKM. V shed 4 bases and J 3 bases; nucleotides not matched to a gene: 2. CDR3 bases: TGTGCCAGCAGTTGGACAGGGGGCGTCTACGAGCAGTACTTC. Translation: CASSWTGGVYEQYF.